Listed here are 20 T cell receptor beta chains from one sample, sequenced in a study of blood T cell repertoires in COVID-19. Some clones are missing from TCRdb's copy, which holds only in-frame ones; the method was immunoSEQ multiplex PCR. There are over 200,000 clones in the sample; under 90% occur only once, and 15% to 20% lies in the top ten. The sequenced material came from peripheral blood. These TCRs come from a woman aged 80 or older with active or convalescent COVID-19.

To note about this clone: Other DNA sequences within the sample encode an identical CDR3. The chain joins TRBV18 to TRBJ2-7; 9 bases match TRBD1. V dropped 0 bases and J dropped 2; count of bases not matched to a gene: 2. CDR3 length: 15 amino acids. In germline, CDR1 is KGHSH, CDR2 LQKENI. The CDR3 DNA reads as TGTGCCAGCTCACCACCGGGACAGGGAGCCTACGAGCAGTACTTC. Translating gives CASSPPGQGAYEQYF.

The CDR3 region has the DNA TGTGCCAGCAAAGGGACAGGAGGGAGCGGGGAGCTGTTTTTT. This gives the protein CASKGTGGSGELFF. V usage is TRBV27 and J usage is TRBJ2-2; 8 positions agree with TRBD1. V lost 7 bases and J lost 7; bases outside the gene matches: 8. The CDR3 contains 14 residues. Germline V gene sequence: CDR1 MNHEY, CDR2 SMNVEV (reference sequence).

The CDR3, as DNA: TGTGCCATCAGACCGGGACTGAGCGCAGATACGCAGTATTTT. As protein: CAIRPGLSADTQYF. The chain combines TRBV10-3 with TRBJ2-3; maybe TRBD2 (6 bases). V was clipped by 6 bases and J by 4 bases, with 14 bases between them. The CDR3 loop spans 14 amino acids. Germline V CDR1 and CDR2: ENHRY, SYGVKD.

The chain has TRBV7-9 and TRBJ1-2, with TRBD1 matching over 8 bases. V trimming: 5 bases; J trimming: 1 base; junction bases outside the gene matches: 6. The length of the CDR3 is 15 residues. Germline CDR1 reads SEHNR; CDR2 reads FQNEAQ (reference sequence). CDR3 sequence: CASSPSGQDNYGYTF. CDR3 DNA sequence: TGTGCCAGCAGCCCCTCGGGACAGGATAACTATGGCTACACCTTC.

The chain couples TRBV5-1 to TRBJ2-7; 11 nucleotides agree with TRBD2. This CDR3 comprises 15 residues. The V and J ends lost 2 bases and 4 bases, in that order; junction bases with no gene match: 5. Germline CDR1 SGHRS, CDR2 YFSETQ. DNA of the CDR3: TGCGCCAGCAGCTTTAGCGGGGGGGCAGGGTACGAGCAGTACTTC. Its protein is CASSFSGGAGYEQYF.

Concerning this clone: Compared with germline, one end of the junction differs, possibly owing to a read error. This sample also contains other DNA sequences that code for the same CDR3. The chain couples TRBV7-2 to TRBJ2-1; 7 bases agree with TRBD2. The CDR3 is 15 residues long. CDR1 SGHTA and CDR2 FQGNSA come from the germline V gene. The CDR3 region is CASSSGGGTYNEQFF. The CDR3 DNA reads as TGTGCCAGCAGCTCTGGGGGGGGAACCTATAATGAGCAGTTCTTC.

This chain connects TRBV7-9 to TRBJ1-1, with 11 bases that match TRBD1. The CDR3 runs 15 residues. V was pared by 3 bases and J by 4 bases, with 4 bases of the junction left unmatched. Germline V gene lookup returns CDR1 SEHNR and CDR2 FQNEAQ (reference sequence). Here the CDR3 reads CASSFTGQGATEAFF. The CDR3 region has the DNA TGTGCCAGCAGCTTTACCGGACAGGGGGCCACTGAAGCTTTCTTT.

This sequence joins TRBV12-3 or TRBV12-4 and TRBJ1-1; perhaps TRBD1 as D (6 bases). V was pared by 2 bases and J by 6 bases, with 10 bases between. The CDR3 is made up of 13 amino acids. DNA for the CDR3: TGTGCCAGCAGTTTACGGGGGGCCCCTGAAGCTTTCTTT. Its protein product is CASSLRGAPEAFF.

In DNA, the CDR3 is TGTGCCAGCTCACGGACTAGCGGCTACGAGCAGTACTTC. This encodes CASSRTSGYEQYF. The rearrangement joins TRBV18 to TRBJ2-7; 10 bases match TRBD2. CDR3 length: 13 residues. CDR1 and CDR2 from the germline V gene are KGHSH and LQKENI. Trimming took 4 bases from V and 3 from J; bases not matched to a gene: 0.

The chain has TRBV19 and TRBJ2-3, with 12 bases fitting TRBD2. CDR3 length: 16 amino acids. Germline CDR1 is LNHDA and CDR2 is SQIVND (reference sequence). Germline trimming cut 1 base from V and 6 bases from J; bases unmatched to any gene: 5. CDR3 nucleotides: TGTGCCAGTAGTATAGGAACTAGCGGGGGGTCCGATACGCAGTATTTT. Its protein product is CASSIGTSGGSDTQYF.

The V call is TRBV7-2, the J call TRBJ1-3; D may be TRBD1 (5 bases). The germline V gene has CDR1 SGHTA and CDR2 FQGNSA. The CDR3 covers 17 residues. V was clipped by 1 base and J by 4 bases, with 17 bases between them. The CDR3 loop is CASSLGLGGLRGNTIYF. DNA of the CDR3: TGTGCCAGCAGCTTAGGTCTCGGGGGTCTAAGAGGAAACACCATATATTTT.

CDR3 nucleotides: TGTGCCAGCAGGCCTGAGGGAGAGACCCAGTACTTC. Protein: CASRPEGETQYF. The chain has TRBV12-3 or TRBV12-4 and TRBJ2-5; tentative D call: TRBD2 (5 bases). The germline V and J ends were trimmed by 6 bases and 4 bases, with 9 bases remaining between them. The CDR3 consists of 12 residues.

V gene TRBV19 combines with J gene TRBJ1-1, with 7 nucleotides matching TRBD1. CDR1 and CDR2 from the germline V gene are LNHDA and SQIVND (reference sequence). The trim removed 7 bases at V and 0 bases at J, leaving 17 bases unmatched. CDR3 length: 18 residues. The CDR3 nucleotides read TGTGCCAGTATTGTACCGGGACAGCCTTTCAACATGAACACTGAAGCTTTCTTT. Translation gives CASIVPGQPFNMNTEAFF.

The chain employs TRBV12-5 and TRBJ1-2; 9 nucleotides line up with TRBD1. Germline V gives CDR1 LGHNT, CDR2 FRNRAP. With V trimmed by 2 bases and J by 4 bases, 8 bases remained unmatched. There are 16 residues in the CDR3. The CDR3, as DNA: TGTGCTAGTGGTTTGACAACAGGGGGCGCAATCTATGGCTACACCTTC. Translating gives CASGLTTGGAIYGYTF. The entire variable domain, with the rest obtained from reference TRBV12-5 and TRBJ1-2, is as follows: DARVTQTPRHKVTEMGQEVTMRCQPILGHNTVFWYRQTMMQGLELLAYFRNRAPLDDSGMPKDRFSAEMPDATLATLKIQPSEPRDSAVYFCASGLTTGGAIYGYTFGSGTRLTVV.

This rearrangement joins TRBV6-5 to TRBJ1-2; TRBD1 matches 7 bases. The CDR3 length is 15 residues. Germline V gives CDR1 MNHEY, CDR2 SVGAGI. The J segment lost 0 bases and the V segment lost 5 bases, leaving 6 bases of the junction unmatched. This CDR3 reads CASSPPTGTNYGYTF. The CDR3 DNA sequence: TGTGCCAGCAGTCCCCCGACAGGGACTAACTATGGCTACACCTTC.

This clone was observed a handful of times. This chain joins TRBV5-1 and TRBJ1-2; TRBD1 matches at 8 bases. Germline CDR1 reads SGHRS; CDR2 reads YFSETQ. The CDR3 totals 14 residues. J was trimmed by 8 bases and V by 4 bases; bases with no gene match: 10. The CDR3 DNA follows: TGCGCCAGCAGCCCCGGACAGGGACGGGGAGGCTACACCTTC. Its translation: CASSPGQGRGGYTF.

This clone was observed at least ten times. This chain uses TRBV9 with TRBJ2-1; D is unresolved. V was pared by 4 bases and J by 4 bases, with 9 bases between. The CDR3 covers 13 residues. Germline V CDR1 and CDR2: SGDLS, YYNGEE. CDR3 amino acids: CASSPSEYNEQFF. CDR3 nucleotide sequence: TGTGCCAGCAGCCCTTCTGAGTACAATGAGCAGTTCTTC.

The chain links TRBV7-9 to TRBJ1-2, with a tentative D call TRBD1 (6 bases). Trimming shortened V by 6 bases and J by 6 bases, and 14 bases separated the two germline ends. The length of the CDR3 is 13 residues. Germline V CDR1 and CDR2: SEHNR, FQNEAQ (reference sequence). The CDR3, as DNA: TGTGCCAGCAGATCCGGGACATTGCATGGCTACACCTTC. Protein product: CASRSGTLHGYTF.

This chain links TRBV28 with TRBJ2-7; D is perhaps TRBD1 (6 bases). Trimming stripped 1 base from V and 3 bases from J, with 10 bases between. Germline loops: CDR1 MDHEN, CDR2 SYDVKM. There are 14 residues in the CDR3. CDR3 sequence reads: CASSLFGTNYEQYF. DNA for the CDR3: TGTGCCAGCAGTTTATTCGGGACAAACTACGAGCAGTACTTC.

The chain recombines TRBV11-2 with TRBJ2-1, with 7 bases aligning to TRBD1. This CDR3 is 14 amino acids long. Trimming removed 5 bases from V and 6 bases from J; junction bases left unmatched: 7. The germline CDR1 and CDR2 sequences are SGHAT and FQNNGV. The CDR3 is CASSPPGQINEQFF. DNA of the CDR3: TGTGCCAGCAGCCCCCCGGGACAGATCAATGAGCAGTTCTTC.